This TCR beta chain was identified in a study of PD-L1 blockade in urothelial cancer. Study information: Patients began atezolizumab, 1,200 mg intravenously every 3 weeks, in about 2014. In terms of prior chemotherapy, patients had received 0 to 3 regimens.

V lost 4 bases and J lost 4; bases outside the gene matches: 7. The CDR3 consists of 15 residues. Germline V gene lookup returns CDR1 LGHNA and CDR2 YNFKEQ. For each patient, 1 to 8 samples were obtained, pretreatment and on-treatment. Assay used: immunoSEQ multiplex PCR; TCRdb lists only in-frame clones, some missing. The data hold about 82,000 clones, with about nine tenths observed a single time. V and J are TRBV4-2 and TRBJ1-2, with 9 bases lining up with TRBD1. The TCR comes from a woman in her seventies with urothelial cancer. The input for sequencing was PBMCs, taken around atezolizumab (anti-PD-L1) treatment. The CDR3 DNA sequence: TGTGCCAGCAGCCTGATGGGACAGGGACTCTATGGCTACACCTTC. The encoded protein is CASSLMGQGLYGYTF.